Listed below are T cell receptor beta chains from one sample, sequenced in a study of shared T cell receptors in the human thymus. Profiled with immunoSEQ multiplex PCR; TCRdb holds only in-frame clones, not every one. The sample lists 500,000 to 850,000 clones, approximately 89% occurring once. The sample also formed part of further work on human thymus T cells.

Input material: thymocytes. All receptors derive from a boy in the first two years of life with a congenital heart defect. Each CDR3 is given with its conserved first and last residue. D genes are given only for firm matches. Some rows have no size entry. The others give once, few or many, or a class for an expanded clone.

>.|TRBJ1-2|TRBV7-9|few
TGTGCCAGCAGCTCGAACGGGATCTATGGCTACACCTTC
CASSSNGIYGYTF
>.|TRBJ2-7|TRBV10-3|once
TGTGCCATTGGACGGAACCGGGAACATACCACCTACGAGCAGTACTTC
CAIGRNREHTTYEQYF
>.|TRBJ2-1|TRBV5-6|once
TGTGCCAGCAGCTTCTGGGCAGGGGAGGGACACAATGAGCAGTTCTTC
CASSFWAGEGHNEQFF
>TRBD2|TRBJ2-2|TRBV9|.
TGTGCCAGCAGCCCGGGTCTGGGACCGGGGAGGGCCGGGGAGCTGTTTTTT
CASSPGLGPGRAGELFF
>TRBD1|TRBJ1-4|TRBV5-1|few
TGCGCCAGCAGCTTGACAGGGGTGTCAACTAATGAAAAACTGTTTTTT
CASSLTGVSTNEKLFF
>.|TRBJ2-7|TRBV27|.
TGTGCCAGCAGTTTACACAGGGAATCCTACGAGCAGTACTTC
CASSLHRESYEQYF
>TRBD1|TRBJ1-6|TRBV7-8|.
TGTGCCAGCAGCCTCGACAGGACAGGGGATCGTTCACCCCTCCACTTT
CASSLDRTGDRSPLHF
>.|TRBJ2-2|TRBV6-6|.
TGTGCCAGCAGTCTTTTCGACCCACGAGGCACCGGGGAGCTGTTTTTT
CASSLFDPRGTGELFF
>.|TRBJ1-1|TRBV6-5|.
TGTGCCAGCAGCCCGTCTACAGGGAACACTGAAGCTTTCTTT
CASSPSTGNTEAFF
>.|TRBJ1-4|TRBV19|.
TGTGCCAGTAGTATCCGCGGGACCGCTAATGAAAAACTGTTTTTT
CASSIRGTANEKLFF
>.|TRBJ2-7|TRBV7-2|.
TGTGCCAGCAGCGGGAACCCACCCGGTGGGGGCTACTACGAGCAGTACTTC
CASSGNPPGGGYYEQYF
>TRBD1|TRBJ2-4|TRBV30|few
TGTGCCTGGGCCTACAGGGGACGAGATGGACTTCAGTACTTC
CAWAYRGRDGLQYF
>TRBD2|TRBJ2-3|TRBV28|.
TGTGCCAGCAGTTTGACGGGACTAGGTAGATTTACGCAGTATTTT
CASSLTGLGRFTQYF
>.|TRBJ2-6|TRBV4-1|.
TGCGCCAGCAGCCAAGCAAGGGACTTTAGTAGCTCTGGGGCCAACGTCCTGACTTTC
CASSQARDFSSSGANVLTF
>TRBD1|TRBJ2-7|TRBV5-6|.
TGTGCCAGCAGCGAACCGGGACAGAACTCCTACGAGCAGTACTTC
CASSEPGQNSYEQYF
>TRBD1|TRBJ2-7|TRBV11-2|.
TGTGCCAGCAGCCTTAAACAGGGGAGCAACGAGCAGTACTTC
CASSLKQGSNEQYF
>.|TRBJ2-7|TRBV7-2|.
TGTGCCAGCAGCTTATCAAGACTCGACCAACACGAGCAGTACTTC
CASSLSRLDQHEQYF
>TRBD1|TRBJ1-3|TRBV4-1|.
TGCGCCAGCAGCCAACGCCCCCATAAAACCAGGGGGCTCAACTCTGGAAACACCATATATTTT
CASSQRPHKTRGLNSGNTIYF
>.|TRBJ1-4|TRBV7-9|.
TGTGCCAGCAGTCCGACAGGCTATAATGAAAAACTGTTTTTT
CASSPTGYNEKLFF
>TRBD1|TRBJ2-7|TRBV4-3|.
TGCGCCAGCAGCCAAGATGAAGAGGACAGGGCCTACGAGCAGTACTTC
CASSQDEEDRAYEQYF
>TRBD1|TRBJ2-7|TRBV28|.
TGTGCCAGCAGTGCCGGACAGGGAATTTCTAACTTGGAGCAGTACTTC
CASSAGQGISNLEQYF
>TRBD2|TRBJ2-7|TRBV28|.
TGTGCCAGCAGTTTAAGCGGGGCACTCTCCTACGAGCAGTACTTC
CASSLSGALSYEQYF
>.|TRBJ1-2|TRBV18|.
TGTGCCAGCTCACCCCCACGCGGCCCTCTAATTTTTGGCTACACCTTC
CASSPPRGPLIFGYTF
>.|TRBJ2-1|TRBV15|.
TGTGCCACCCGAGGTGGCAGGGGGGCCATCAATGAGCAGTTCTTC
CATRGGRGAINEQFF
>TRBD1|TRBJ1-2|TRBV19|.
TGTGCCAGTAGATTTACAGGGGACGGCTACACCTTC
CASRFTGDGYTF
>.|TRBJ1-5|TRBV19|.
TGTGCCAGTAGTCCAAGTGACGGGAATCAGCCCCAGCATTTT
CASSPSDGNQPQHF
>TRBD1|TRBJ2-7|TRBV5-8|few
TGTGCCAGCAGCTTGGCCACGGACAGGGGTTCCTACGAGCAGTACTTC
CASSLATDRGSYEQYF
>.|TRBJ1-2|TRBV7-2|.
TGTGCCAGCAGCTTATCCCAGGAAAAAAGGTTTGGGCGCTACACCTTC
CASSLSQEKRFGRYTF
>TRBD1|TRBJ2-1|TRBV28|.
TGTGCCAGCAGAGGGACAGGGAGAGGCGGAGAGCAGTTCTTC
CASRGTGRGGEQFF
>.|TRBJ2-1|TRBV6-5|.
TGTGCCAGCAGGCCAGACAGTTCTCATTACAATGAGCAGTTCTTC
CASRPDSSHYNEQFF
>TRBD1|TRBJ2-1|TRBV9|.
TGTGCCAGCAGTGGAGCAGGACAGGGTAAGAATGAGCAGTTCTTC
CASSGAGQGKNEQFF
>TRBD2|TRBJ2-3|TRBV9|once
TGTGCCAGCAGCTCAAAATCGAAGCGGGGGAACACAGATACGCAGTATTTT
CASSSKSKRGNTDTQYF
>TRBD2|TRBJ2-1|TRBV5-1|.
TGCGCCAGCAGCAACGGACTAGCGGGAGGGCGGTACAATGAGCAGTTCTTC
CASSNGLAGGRYNEQFF
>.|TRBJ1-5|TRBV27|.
TGTGCCAGCAGTTTCTTGGGGGCCAATCAGCCCCAGCATTTT
CASSFLGANQPQHF
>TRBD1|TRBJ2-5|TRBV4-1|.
TGCGCCAGCAGCCAAGATCGGGACAGGGGACTGCAGGAGACCCAGTACTTC
CASSQDRDRGLQETQYF
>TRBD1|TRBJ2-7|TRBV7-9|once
TGTGCCAGCAGCCCGGGGACAGGGACGTACGAGCAGTACTTC
CASSPGTGTYEQYF
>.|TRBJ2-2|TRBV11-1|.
TGTGCCAGCAGCTTAGAGGCTAGCGGACAGACCGGGGAGCTGTTTTTT
CASSLEASGQTGELFF
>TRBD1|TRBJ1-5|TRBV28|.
TGTGCCAGCAGTTTATTCCAGGGGGTCCTCAGGCCCCAGCATTTT
CASSLFQGVLRPQHF
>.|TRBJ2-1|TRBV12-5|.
TGTGCTAGTGGTTTGGACCAGTACAATGAGCAGTTCTTC
CASGLDQYNEQFF
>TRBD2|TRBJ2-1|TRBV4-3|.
TGCGCCAGCAGCCGAAATAGCGGGAGGAGGATCGATGAGCAGTTCTTC
CASSRNSGRRIDEQFF
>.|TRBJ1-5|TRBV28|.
TGTGCCAGCAGTTACGCGGTAGGGGTTCCGCCGGAGCCCCAGCATTTT
CASSYAVGVPPEPQHF
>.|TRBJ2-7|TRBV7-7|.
TGTGCTAGCAGCGGAAACAGGGGAGGCGAGCAGTACTTC
CASSGNRGGEQYF
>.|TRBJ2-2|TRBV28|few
TGTGCCAGCAGCGAGACTCGGAACACCGGGGAGCTGTTTTTT
CASSETRNTGELFF
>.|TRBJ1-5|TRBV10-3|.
TGTGCCATCAGTGAGCGTAGGGAGGGAAGCAATCAGCCCCAGCATTTT
CAISERREGSNQPQHF
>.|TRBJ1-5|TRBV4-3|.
TGCGCCAGCAGCCAAGGTGGGAGGAAGGCTTCTTACGGTATCGATCAGCCCCAGCATTTT
CASSQGGRKASYGIDQPQHF
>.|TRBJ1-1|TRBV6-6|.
TGTGCCAGCAGTTACTCAGCACGGAACACTGAAGCTTTCTTT
CASSYSARNTEAFF
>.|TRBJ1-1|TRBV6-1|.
TGTGCCAGCAGAGCAGCGGGACACCAGACCACTGAAGCTTTCTTT
CASRAAGHQTTEAFF
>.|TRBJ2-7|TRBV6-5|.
TGTGCCAGCAGTTACTCTCAGGGCTCCTACGAGCAGTACTTC
CASSYSQGSYEQYF
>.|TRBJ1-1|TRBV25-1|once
TGTGCCAGCAGTGAAGAACAGTCGAACACTGAAGCTTTCTTT
CASSEEQSNTEAFF
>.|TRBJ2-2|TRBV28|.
TGTGCCAGCAGTTTAGGGACTCTCACCGGGGAGCTGTTTTTT
CASSLGTLTGELFF
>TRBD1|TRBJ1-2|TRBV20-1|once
TGCAGTGCTCGGGACAGGATTTTC
CSARDRIF
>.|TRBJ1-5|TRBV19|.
TGTGCCAGTCCCTACGCAGGTTCTAATCAGCCCCAGCATTTT
CASPYAGSNQPQHF
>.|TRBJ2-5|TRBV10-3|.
TGTGCCATGGGGGCAGGGACGGCGTCCGGGGGGTTCACAGAGACCCAGTACTTC
CAMGAGTASGGFTETQYF
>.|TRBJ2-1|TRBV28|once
TGTGCCAGCAGTTTATGGGACAGCCCGGAGCAGTTCTTC
CASSLWDSPEQFF
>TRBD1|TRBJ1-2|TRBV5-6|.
TGTGCCAGCAGCCAGAGAGACAGGGGCGGCTATGGCTACACCTTC
CASSQRDRGGYGYTF
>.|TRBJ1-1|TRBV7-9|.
TGTGCCAGCGGGGAGTTTACTGAAGCTTTCTTT
CASGEFTEAFF
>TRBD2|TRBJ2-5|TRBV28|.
TGTGCCAGCAGTTTGAGGCGGGAGGCCCAAGAGACCCAGTACTTC
CASSLRREAQETQYF
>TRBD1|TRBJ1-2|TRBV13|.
TGTGCCAGCAGCAACCAGACGGGACAGGGGGGCTATGGCTACACCTTC
CASSNQTGQGGYGYTF
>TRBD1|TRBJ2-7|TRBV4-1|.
TGCGCCAGCAGCCAAGGGGCGGCTGGGACAGGGGCCTACGAGCAGTACTTC
CASSQGAAGTGAYEQYF
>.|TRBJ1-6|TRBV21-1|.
TGTGCCAGCAGCAATGCCTCGGGGGGCCCCGTCGACTCACCCCTCCACTTT
CASSNASGGPVDSPLHF